The rows below give T cell receptor beta chains drawn from one sample of a study of identical twins. Via MiXCR, TCRdb re-called the 5' RACE reads, giving one row per CDR3 protein. This sample has about 520,000 distinct CDR3 sequences; roughly 21% occur once, and the top ten carry 0.91%. Another study also made use of these data, one on T cells expressing NK-cell markers.

The sequenced material came from CD4+ T cells sorted from blood. Receptor source: a young woman in good health. The CDR3 runs from the conserved cysteine through the conserved F or W. A D gene is named only where the DNA matches it firmly. The size of a clone is reported for some rows only, either as once, few or many, or as a class for expanded clones.

V	J	size	D	length	DNA	CDR3
TRBV7-2	TRBJ1-1	-	-	15	TGTGCCAGCAGCTTATCGGGGGTCCGGAACACTGAAGCTTTCTTT	CASSLSGVRNTEAFF
TRBV5-1	TRBJ2-3	few	TRBD2	13	TGCGCCAGCAGCGTACTAGCGGGGGGTACGCAGTATTTT	CASSVLAGGTQYF
TRBV20-1	TRBJ2-7	-	TRBD1	14	TGCAGTGCTAGACCGGGACAGGGGGCAGGTGAGCAGTACTTC	CSARPGQGAGEQYF
TRBV5-1	TRBJ2-3	-	-	14	TGCGCCAGCAGCTTGAACGGTCGCACAGATACGCAGTATTTT	CASSLNGRTDTQYF
TRBV5-1	TRBJ2-7	few	-	15	TGCGCCAGCAGCTTGGAGAGCCACCCTCCCTACGAGCAGTACTTC	CASSLESHPPYEQYF
TRBV20-1	TRBJ2-1	-	TRBD2	14	TGCAGTGCGGTAGCGGGAGGGCCTGTAGATGAGCAGTTCTTC	CSAVAGGPVDEQFF
TRBV20-1	TRBJ2-5	-	-	14	TGCAGTGCTAGACGAGGGGGGTACCAAGAGACCCAGTACTTC	CSARRGGYQETQYF
TRBV20-1	TRBJ2-5	many	-	14	TGCAGTGCCCCAAAGGCGGACGGTCAAGAGACCCAGTACTTC	CSAPKADGQETQYF
TRBV18	TRBJ2-2	-	TRBD2	16	TGTGCCAGCTCAGCGTACCCGGGAGGGACCACCGGGGAGCTGTTTTTT	CASSAYPGGTTGELFF
TRBV29-1	TRBJ2-1	few	-	13	TGCAGCGTCGGGGGGCGCACCTACAATGAGCAGTTCTTC	CSVGGRTYNEQFF
TRBV11-3	TRBJ2-2	-	-	15	TGTGCCAGCAGCTTAGGTGGGAGGAACACCGGGGAGCTGTTTTTT	CASSLGGRNTGELFF
TRBV7-2	TRBJ2-1	-	-	11	TGTGCCAGCACGAGAGAGATTGAGCAGTTCTTC	CASTREIEQFF
TRBV9	TRBJ2-3	few	TRBD2	16	TGTGCCAGCAGCGTGCGAAGCGGGAGAGGCACAGATACGCAGTATTTT	CASSVRSGRGTDTQYF
TRBV5-1	TRBJ1-2	few	-	13	TGCGCCAGCAGCTTCAGTCAGGGGAGTGGCTACACCTTC	CASSFSQGSGYTF
TRBV27	TRBJ2-3	-	TRBD2	17	TGTGCCAGCAGTTTATTCGTCGCGGGAGGGCCGGGTGATACGCAGTATTTT	CASSLFVAGGPGDTQYF
TRBV12-3/TRBV12-4	TRBJ2-2	many	-	11	TGTGCCAGCAGCGCCACCGGGGAGCTGTTTTTT	CASSATGELFF
TRBV10-1	TRBJ2-1	-	-	17	TGCGCCAGCAGTGAGGGTCCCGGGACAAGAAACGTCCATGAGCAGTTCTTC	CASSEGPGTRNVHEQFF
TRBV19	TRBJ1-5	few	-	13	TGTGCCAGTACCCGACAGCCTAATCAGCCCCAGCATTTT	CASTRQPNQPQHF
TRBV7-2	TRBJ2-3	few	-	13	TGTGCCAGCAGCTTATACGACACAGATACGCAGTATTTT	CASSLYDTDTQYF
TRBV6-2/TRBV6-3	TRBJ1-5	many	-	12	TGTGCCAGCACCCGACGGGATCAGCCCCAGCATTTT	CASTRRDQPQHF
TRBV12-3/TRBV12-4	TRBJ2-1	-	TRBD1	17	TGTGCCAGCAGTCCAATAAAAGACAGGGTAGGGATCAATGAGCAGTTCTTC	CASSPIKDRVGINEQFF
TRBV7-3	TRBJ2-1	-	TRBD1	15	TGTGCCAGCAGCTTATTTACGGGACAGGATAGCGAGCAGTTCTTC	CASSLFTGQDSEQFF
TRBV5-8	TRBJ2-4	few	-	16	TGTGCCAGCAGCTTGGCCCCCACGCCAGCCAAAAACATTCAGTACTTC	CASSLAPTPAKNIQYF
TRBV20-1	TRBJ1-1	-	-	13	TGCAGTGCAGCCGGGGCCTTAAACACTGAAGCTTTCTTT	CSAAGALNTEAFF
TRBV18	TRBJ2-1	once	-	12	TGTGCCAGCTCACCACGGGGTGTGCCGCGGTTCTTC	CASSPRGVPRFF
TRBV9	TRBJ2-3	-	-	12	TGTGCCAGCAGCGCCTGGGGGGGCACGCAGTATTTT	CASSAWGGTQYF
TRBV20-1	TRBJ2-5	once	-	14	TGCAGTGCTAGGGGATCTGGGCGGGTGGAGACCCAGTACTTC	CSARGSGRVETQYF
TRBV7-2	TRBJ2-5	few	-	13	TGTGCCAGCAGTTCGATGGTGCAAGAGACCCAGTACTTC	CASSSMVQETQYF
TRBV24-1	TRBJ2-1	-	-	16	TGTGCCACCAGTGACAACCTGGCGGATGGAATTAATGAGCAGTTCTTC	CATSDNLADGINEQFF
TRBV4-1	TRBJ2-5	few	-	13	TGCGCCAGCAGCCTCACAGAAGGGGAGACCCAGTACTTC	CASSLTEGETQYF
TRBV20-1	TRBJ2-1	-	TRBD1	16	TGCAGTGCTAGAGATGGGGGACAGGGCTGGTTCAATGAGCAGTTCTTC	CSARDGGQGWFNEQFF
TRBV9	TRBJ1-1	-	-	15	TGTGCCAGCAGCGTAGCTCCCCAGGCTGGCACTGAAGCTTTCTTT	CASSVAPQAGTEAFF
TRBV11-2	TRBJ2-1	once	TRBD2	17	TGTGCCAGCAGCTTAGACATTACTAGCGGGAGGGGTGGTGAGCAGTTCTTC	CASSLDITSGRGGEQFF
TRBV4-3	TRBJ2-7	few	TRBD2	15	TGCGCCAGCAGCCAAGGACTAGCGGGAGTCTACGAGCAGTACTTC	CASSQGLAGVYEQYF
TRBV20-1	TRBJ2-5	-	-	18	TGCAGTGCTATTACGCCCCCCCTAGCGACAAACCACCAAGAGACCCAGTACTTC	CSAITPPLATNHQETQYF
TRBV14	TRBJ1-4	-	-	13	TGTGCCAGCAGCCGAACAGGGCAAGAAAAACTGTTTTTT	CASSRTGQEKLFF
TRBV6-5	TRBJ2-7	-	-	11	TGTGCCAGCAGCCGAGGCTCTAAGTGGTACTTC	CASSRGSKWYF
TRBV3-1	TRBJ2-1	-	TRBD1	18	TGTGCCAGCAGCCAAGAAAGTCGTAGGACAGGGCGGGACAATGAGCAGTTCTTC	CASSQESRRTGRDNEQFF
TRBV6-2/TRBV6-3	TRBJ1-3	-	TRBD1	13	TGTGCCAGCGGCAGGGGGACCGGAAACACCATATATTTT	CASGRGTGNTIYF
TRBV2	TRBJ1-1	-	-	12	TGTGCCAGCAGTGTGCGGGCGGGTGAAGCTTTCTTT	CASSVRAGEAFF
TRBV12-3/TRBV12-4	TRBJ1-5	-	TRBD1	16	TGTGCCAGCAGTTCCAGACAGGGGGCATTGAGTCAGCCCCAGCATTTT	CASSSRQGALSQPQHF
TRBV7-3	TRBJ1-4	-	-	15	TGTGCCAGCAGCTTAACGGGGCACCGGGGTGAAAAACTGTTTTTT	CASSLTGHRGEKLFF
TRBV6-1	TRBJ2-2	-	TRBD1	15	TGTGCCAGCGGACAGGGCCCTGCCCGCACCGGGGAGCTGTTTTTT	CASGQGPARTGELFF
TRBV5-6	TRBJ1-6	-	TRBD1	11	TGTGCCAGCAGCTTCAGGGGGCCCCTCCACTTT	CASSFRGPLHF
TRBV20-1	TRBJ2-2	-	-	16	TGCAGTGCTAGAGTTGGAGGGATGGCGAACACCGGGGAGCTGTTTTTT	CSARVGGMANTGELFF
TRBV27	TRBJ2-1	many	TRBD1	13	TGTGCCAGCAGTTTGAGGCACAGGGGGAGGTGGTTCTTC	CASSLRHRGRWFF
TRBV12-3/TRBV12-4	TRBJ1-5	-	-	14	TGTGCCAGCAGCGGACAGTTCAGCAATCAGCCCCAGCATTTT	CASSGQFSNQPQHF
TRBV11-2	TRBJ2-7	many	TRBD2	19	TGTGCCAGCAGCTGGACGGGACTAGCGGGAGGGAGGAGCTCCTACGAGCAGTACTTC	CASSWTGLAGGRSSYEQYF
TRBV5-4	TRBJ2-2	-	TRBD1	15	TGTGCCAGCAGCTTAGGACAGGGCCTCACCGGGGAGCTGTTTTTT	CASSLGQGLTGELFF